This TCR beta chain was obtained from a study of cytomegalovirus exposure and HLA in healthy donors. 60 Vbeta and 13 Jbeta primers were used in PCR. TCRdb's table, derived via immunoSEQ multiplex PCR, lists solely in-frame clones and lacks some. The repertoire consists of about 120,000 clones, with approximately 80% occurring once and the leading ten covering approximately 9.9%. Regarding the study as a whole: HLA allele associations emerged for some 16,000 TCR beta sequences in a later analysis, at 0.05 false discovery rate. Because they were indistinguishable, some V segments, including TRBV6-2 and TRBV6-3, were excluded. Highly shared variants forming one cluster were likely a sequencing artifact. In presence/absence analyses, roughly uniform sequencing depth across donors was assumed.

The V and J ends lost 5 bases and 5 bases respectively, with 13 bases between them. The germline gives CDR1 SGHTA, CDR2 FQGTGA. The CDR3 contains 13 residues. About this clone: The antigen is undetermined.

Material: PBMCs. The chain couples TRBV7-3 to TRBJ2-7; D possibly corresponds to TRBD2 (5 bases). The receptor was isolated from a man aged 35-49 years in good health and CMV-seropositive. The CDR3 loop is CASSPGDGDEQYF. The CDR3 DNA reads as TGTGCCAGCAGCCCTGGCGACGGGGACGAGCAGTACTTC. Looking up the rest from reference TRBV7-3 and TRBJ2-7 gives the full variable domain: GAGVSQTPSNKVTEKGKYVELRCDPISGHTALYWYRQSLGQGPEFLIYFQGTGAADDSGLPNDRFFAVRPEGSVSTLKIQRTERGDSAVYLCASSPGDGDEQYFGPGTRLTVT.